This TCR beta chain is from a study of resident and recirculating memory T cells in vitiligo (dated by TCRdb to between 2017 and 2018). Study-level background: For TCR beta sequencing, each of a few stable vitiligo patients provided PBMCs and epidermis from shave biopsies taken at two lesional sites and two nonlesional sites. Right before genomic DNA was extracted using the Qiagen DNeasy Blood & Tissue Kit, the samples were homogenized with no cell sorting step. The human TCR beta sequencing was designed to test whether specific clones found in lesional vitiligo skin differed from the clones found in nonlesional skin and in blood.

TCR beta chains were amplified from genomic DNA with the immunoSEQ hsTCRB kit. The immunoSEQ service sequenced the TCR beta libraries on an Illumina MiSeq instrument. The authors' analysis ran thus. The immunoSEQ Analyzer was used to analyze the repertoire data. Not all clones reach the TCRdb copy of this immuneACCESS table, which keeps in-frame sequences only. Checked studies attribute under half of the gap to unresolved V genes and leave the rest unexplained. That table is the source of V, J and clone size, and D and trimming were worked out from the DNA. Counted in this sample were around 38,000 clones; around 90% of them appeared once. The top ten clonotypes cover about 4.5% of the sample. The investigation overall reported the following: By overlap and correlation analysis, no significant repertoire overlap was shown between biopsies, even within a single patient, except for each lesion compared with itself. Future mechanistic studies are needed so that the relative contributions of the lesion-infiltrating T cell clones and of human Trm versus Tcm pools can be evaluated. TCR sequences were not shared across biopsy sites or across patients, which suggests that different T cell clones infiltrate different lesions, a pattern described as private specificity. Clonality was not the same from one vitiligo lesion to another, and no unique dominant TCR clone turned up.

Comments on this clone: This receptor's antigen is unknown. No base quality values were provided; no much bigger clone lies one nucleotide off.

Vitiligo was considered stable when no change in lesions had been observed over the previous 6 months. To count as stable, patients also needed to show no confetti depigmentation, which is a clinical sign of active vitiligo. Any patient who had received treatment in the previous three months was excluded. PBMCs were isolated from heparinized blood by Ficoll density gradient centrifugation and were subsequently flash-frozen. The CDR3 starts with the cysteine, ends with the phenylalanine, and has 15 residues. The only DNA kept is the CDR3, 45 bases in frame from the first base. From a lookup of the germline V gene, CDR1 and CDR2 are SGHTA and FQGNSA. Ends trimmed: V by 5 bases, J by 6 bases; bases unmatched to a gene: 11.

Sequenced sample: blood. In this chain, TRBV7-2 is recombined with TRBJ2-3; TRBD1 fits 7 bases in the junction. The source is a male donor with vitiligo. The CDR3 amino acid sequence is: CASSAQTGVRDTQYF. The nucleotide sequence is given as TGTGCCAGCAGCGCTCAAACAGGGGTAAGGGATACGCAGTATTTT.